These 22 T cell receptor beta chains were sequenced from one sample in a study of blood T cell repertoires in COVID-19. Libraries were prepared by immunoSEQ multiplex PCR; TCRdb keeps only in-frame clonotypes and omits some of them. Of about 32,000 clones in the sample, over 85% were seen once. The sample comprised peripheral blood. The receptor set was obtained from a male donor with active COVID-19.

The CDR3 nucleotides are TGTGCCAGCAGCTTAGTGGGGGGGGCGAACACTGAAGCTTTCTTT. This gives the protein CASSLVGGANTEAFF. V usage is TRBV7-2 and J usage is TRBJ1-1; the D gene is possibly TRBD1 (6 bases). Germline CDR1 is SGHTA and CDR2 is FQGNSA. This CDR3 spans 15 amino acids. V dropped 1 base and J dropped 1 base, with 10 bases sitting between them.

The chain has TRBV19 and TRBJ1-6; 12 positions agree with TRBD1. This CDR3 is built from 18 residues. Germline V gives CDR1 LNHDA, CDR2 SQIVND (reference sequence). With 6 bases clipped from V and 6 bases from J, the junction kept 12 bases outside the gene matches. Written as DNA, the CDR3 is TGTGCCAGTAGAGCAGCCCGGGACAGGGGGCTTCTTAATTCACCCCTCCACTTT. Its protein product is CASRAARDRGLLNSPLHF.

This clone was detected once. The chain is built from TRBV2 and TRBJ1-5; TRBD1 agrees at 8 bases. There are 18 residues in the CDR3. V lost 3 bases to trimming and J lost 0 bases; unmatched junction nucleotides: 10. The germline gives CDR1 SNHLY, CDR2 FYNNEI. The DNA of the CDR3 is TGTGCCAGCAGTGAGCCCACAGGGGGAGGGTATAGCAATCAGCCCCAGCATTTT. As protein: CASSEPTGGGYSNQPQHF.

The rearrangement joins TRBV12-5 to TRBJ2-3, with a possible D match to TRBD2 (6 bases). V lost 6 bases and J 0 bases, leaving 10 bases between the germline ends. Germline V CDR1 and CDR2: LGHNT, FRNRAP. The CDR3 runs to 14 residues. The CDR3 sequence: CASGGGVSTDTQYF. CDR3 nucleotide sequence: TGTGCTAGTGGAGGAGGGGTGAGCACAGATACGCAGTATTTT.

V usage is TRBV7-2 and J usage is TRBJ2-7; TRBD1 is a possible D gene (6 bases). Germline-derived CDR1 and CDR2 are SGHTA and FQGNSA. This CDR3 is built from 14 residues. The germline V and J ends were trimmed by 7 bases and 1 base, with 14 bases remaining between them. CDR3: CASTQSRGSYEQYF. CDR3 bases: TGTGCCAGCACCCAAAGCAGGGGATCCTACGAGCAGTACTTC.

The CDR3 region is CAQTGGHEQFF. The CDR3 DNA sequence: TGTGCCCAGACAGGGGGCCATGAGCAGTTCTTC. The chain combines TRBV30 with TRBJ2-1; 10 bases align to TRBD1. The CDR3 runs to 11 residues. The J segment lost 8 bases and the V segment lost 8 bases, leaving 3 bases of the junction unmatched. In germline, CDR1 is GTSNPN, CDR2 SVGIG (reference sequence). The complete variable domain, with remaining parts taken from reference TRBV30 and TRBJ2-1, reads SQTIHQWPATLVQPVGSPLSLECTVEGTSNPNLYWYRQAAGRGLQLLFYSVGIGQISSEVPQNLSASRPQDRQFILSSKKLLLSDSGFYLCAQTGGHEQFFGPGTRLTVL.

The J gene is TRBJ2-3, the V gene TRBV29-1, with 12 bases lining up with TRBD2. The CDR3 is 17 residues long. J lost 2 bases, V lost 4 bases, and 10 bases had no gene match. Germline-derived CDR1 and CDR2 are SQVTM and ANQGSEA. For the CDR3, the DNA is TGCAGCGTTGTAAGGCTAGCGGGGGGGTGGAACACAGATACGCAGTATTTT. Translated, it gives CSVVRLAGGWNTDTQYF.

This chain links TRBV4-2 with TRBJ2-7; 8 bases are a match to TRBD1. CDR1 is LGHNA, CDR2 YNFKEQ, per germline. The CDR3 covers 17 residues. Trimming cost V 4 bases and J 0 bases; bases outside gene matches: 11. The CDR3 loop is CASSLLGQGANSYEQYF. CDR3 DNA sequence: TGTGCCAGCAGCCTCCTGGGCCAGGGGGCCAACTCCTACGAGCAGTACTTC.

The chain carries TRBV3-1 (or the pseudogene TRBV3-2) and TRBJ1-6, with TRBD1 identical over 11 bases. The junction had 6 bases not matched to a gene; V was cut back by 0 bases and J by 11 bases. Per the germline V gene, CDR1 is LGHDT and CDR2 is YNNKEL (reference sequence). This CDR3 region has 16 residues. CDR3 loop: CASSQDRTGGLTPLHF. Here the CDR3 DNA reads TGTGCCAGCAGCCAAGATCGGACAGGGGGCTTGACACCCCTCCACTTT.

J is TRBJ1-5 and V is TRBV19; possibly TRBD1 for D (6 bases). CDR3 length: 16 amino acids. Trimming stripped 3 bases from V and 1 base from J, with 13 bases between. CDR1 is LNHDA, CDR2 SQIVND, per germline (reference sequence). CDR3 nucleotide sequence: TGTGCCAGTAGTATTAATGGGGGCAGAAGCAATCAGCCCCAGCATTTT. This sequence encodes CASSINGGRSNQPQHF. The entire variable domain, with the rest obtained from reference TRBV19 and TRBJ1-5, is as follows: DGGITQSPKYLFRKEGQNVTLSCEQNLNHDAMYWYRQDPGQGLRLIYYSQIVNDFQKGDIAEGYSVSREKKESFPLTVTSAQKNPTAFYLCASSINGGRSNQPQHFGDGTRLSIL.

This clone was seen once. The V call is TRBV11-3, the J call TRBJ2-7, with 11 nucleotides matching TRBD2. From germline, CDR1 is SGHNT and CDR2 YENEEA. The V and J ends lost 5 bases and 3 bases, in that order; junction bases with no gene match: 6. The CDR3 runs 15 residues. This CDR3 reads CASSRLAGGNYEQYF. CDR3 nucleotides: TGTGCCAGCAGCCGGCTAGCGGGGGGCAACTACGAGCAGTACTTC.

The chain recombines TRBV7-9 with TRBJ2-3; D may be TRBD2 (6 bases). Germline CDR1 and CDR2: SEHNR and FQNEAQ (reference sequence). V gave up 4 bases and J gave up 3 bases, with 14 bases separating them. There are 15 residues in the CDR3. CDR3 region: CASSYLAGRTDTQYF. The CDR3 DNA is TGTGCCAGCAGCTACTTGGCGGGGCGGACAGATACGCAGTATTTT. Combining the CDR3 with reference TRBV7-9 and TRBJ2-3 gives the whole variable domain DTGVSQNPRHKITKRGQNVTFRCDPISEHNRLYWYRQTLGQGPEFLTYFQNEAQLEKSRLLSDRFSAERPKGSFSTLEIQRTEQGDSAMYLCASSYLAGRTDTQYFGPGTRLTVL.

V and J are TRBV6-5 and TRBJ2-3; no firm D call. Looked up from germline, CDR1 is MNHEY and CDR2 is SVGAGI. V lost 7 bases and J lost 6, with 17 bases in between. The CDR3 is 14 residues long. The DNA for the CDR3 is TGTGCCAGCACCGAGGTCCGGCTTCGGGATACGCAGTATTTT. Its translation is CASTEVRLRDTQYF.

The rearrangement uses TRBV4-3 and TRBJ1-6; D is uncertain. The CDR3 covers 13 residues. V was trimmed by 4 bases and J by 7 bases, leaving 8 bases between them. CDR1 is LGHNA, CDR2 YSLEER, per germline. CDR3 coding DNA: TGCGCCAGCAGCCGAGCTCCGAATTCACCCCTCCACTTT. This gives the protein CASSRAPNSPLHF.

The rearrangement uses TRBV5-4 and TRBJ2-5, with 12 bases lining up with TRBD2. J lost 3 bases, V lost 4 bases, and 4 bases had no gene match. The V gene's germline CDR1 is SGHNT and CDR2 YYREEE (reference sequence). The CDR3 has 15 amino acids. The CDR3 DNA reads as TGTGCCAGCAGCCACCGGACTAGCGGGGAAGAGACCCAGTACTTC. Residues: CASSHRTSGEETQYF.

The gene calls are TRBV6-1 and TRBJ1-2; D remains unclear. CDR1 is MNHNS, CDR2 SASEGT, per germline. The CDR3 extends over 14 amino acids. Between the trimmed V and J ends, which lost 3 bases and 0 bases, there was a span of 8 bases. Here the CDR3 reads CASSDRSTNYGYTF. In nucleotides, the CDR3 is TGTGCCAGCAGTGACAGGTCGACTAACTATGGCTACACCTTC.

The CDR3: CASSPGTAGETQYF. The CDR3, as DNA: TGTGCCAGCAGCCCCGGGACAGCTGGGGAGACCCAGTACTTC. The V gene is TRBV7-8, the J gene TRBJ2-5, with TRBD1 identical over 7 bases. Germline V gene sequence: CDR1 SGHVS, CDR2 FQNEAQ. V was clipped by 5 bases and J by 5 bases; unmatched bases: 8. The CDR3 is 14 residues long.

V is TRBV29-1 and J is TRBJ1-6; maybe TRBD1 (6 bases). Trimming took off 5 bases at V and 7 bases at J, with 15 bases between the two ends. This CDR3 contains 14 residues. In germline, CDR1 is SQVTM, CDR2 ANQGSEA. The CDR3 spells CSVSTGRKNSPLHF. CDR3 DNA: TGCAGCGTTTCAACAGGGAGAAAGAATTCACCCCTCCACTTT. Variable domain in full (rest from reference TRBV29-1 and TRBJ1-6): SAVISQKPSRDICQRGTSLTIQCQVDSQVTMMFWYRQQPGQSLTLIATANQGSEATYESGFVIDKFPISRPNLTFSTLTVSNMSPEDSSIYLCSVSTGRKNSPLHFGNGTRLTVT.

J is TRBJ2-3 and V is TRBV5-4, with TRBD1 matching 8 bases. With 4 bases clipped from V and 3 bases from J, the junction kept 10 bases outside the gene matches. CDR1 and CDR2 (germline): SGHNT, YYREEE (reference sequence). This CDR3 region has 16 residues. CDR3 residues: CASSAQGAAQTDTQYF. The CDR3 nucleotides are TGTGCCAGCAGCGCGCAGGGGGCCGCCCAAACAGATACGCAGTATTTT.

The chain employs TRBV2 and TRBJ2-5; a weak D match, TRBD2 (6 bases). V was shortened by 6 bases and J by 2 bases, with 13 bases between the two germline ends. Per germline, CDR1 SNHLY and CDR2 FYNNEI. The CDR3 sequence is 14 residues long. The CDR3 DNA follows: TGTGCCAGCAGCCCTCGAGGACTACAAGAGACCCAGTACTTC. Its translation is CASSPRGLQETQYF.

The J gene is TRBJ2-7, the V gene TRBV7-2; 8 bases are shared with TRBD2. The CDR3 contains 15 residues. From germline, CDR1 is SGHTA and CDR2 FQGNSA. J lost 6 bases, V lost 4 bases, and 11 bases had no gene match. This CDR3 reads CASSSLRAGVIEQYF. In DNA form, the CDR3 reads TGTGCCAGCAGCTCCCTAAGAGCGGGGGTGATCGAGCAGTACTTC. The full variable domain, its missing parts supplied by reference TRBV7-2 and TRBJ2-7, is GAGVSQSPSNKVTEKGKDVELRCDPISGHTALYWYRQSLGQGLEFLIYFQGNSAPDKSGLPSDRFSAERTGGSVSTLTIQRTQQEDSAVYLCASSSLRAGVIEQYFGPGTRLTVT.

This chain joins TRBV10-3 and TRBJ1-2, with D perhaps TRBD1 (5 bases). CDR3 size: 14 residues. The V gene lost 6 bases and the J gene lost 3 bases, with 14 bases spanning the gap. CDR1 is ENHRY and CDR2 is SYGVKD in the germline V gene. CDR3 region: CAISREHYDYGYTF. The CDR3 bases are TGTGCCATCAGCAGGGAACACTATGACTATGGCTACACCTTC.